The rows below give T cell receptor beta chains drawn from one sample of a study of read filtering for tumor transcriptome and immune sequencing. TCRdb recomputed calls from the reads with MiXCR, one row per CDR3 protein. The table shows 20,000 to 25,000 distinct CDR3 sequences, with roughly 13% occurring only once. Sequenced material: a population of CD138-negative cells sorted from bone marrow. These receptors originate from a donor at least 40 years old with multiple myeloma. The CDR3 runs from the conserved cysteine through the conserved F or W. The D gene is left open where the match is weak. Clone size is not always given. Where it is, it says once, few, many or a class for expanded clones.

J gene,clone size,V gene,D gene,CDR3 protein,CDR3 DNA
TRBJ2-3,many,TRBV5-1,.,CASKVLAGDTQYF,TGCGCCAGCAAAGTACTAGCTGGTGATACGCAGTATTTT
TRBJ2-3,.,TRBV12-3/TRBV12-4,.,CASSQQVGAPQYF,TGTGCCAGTAGCCAACAGGTTGGTGCTCCGCAGTATTTT
TRBJ2-1,many,TRBV29-1,.,CSVAGPRNEQFF,TGCAGCGTCGCAGGCCCCCGCAATGAGCAGTTCTTC
TRBJ2-1,.,TRBV28,.,CASSFRHGQGRFF,TGTGCCAGCAGTTTTCGGCACGGTCAGGGTAGGTTCTTC
TRBJ1-1,many,TRBV2,.,CASRNGVSEAFF,TGTGCCAGCAGAAACGGTGTTAGTGAAGCTTTCTTT
TRBJ1-2,many,TRBV5-4,TRBD1,CASSWTGSNYGYTF,TGTGCCAGCAGCTGGACAGGGTCTAACTATGGCTACACCTTC
TRBJ1-5,many,TRBV12-3/TRBV12-4,.,CASSWGGTGNDQPQHF,TGTGCCAGCAGTTGGGGTGGAACGGGAAACGATCAGCCCCAGCATTTT
TRBJ2-1,.,TRBV13,.,CASSSTRGYEQFF,TGTGCCAGCAGCTCCACCAGGGGCTATGAGCAGTTCTTC
TRBJ2-1,.,TRBV20-1,TRBD2,CSVRGLAGGGQFF,TGCAGTGTCAGGGGACTAGCGGGGGGAGGGCAGTTCTTC
TRBJ2-1,many,TRBV6-6,TRBD2,CASSRTSLSYNEQFF,TGTGCCAGCAGTAGGACTAGCTTATCCTACAATGAGCAGTTCTTC
TRBJ2-7,few,TRBV6-2/TRBV6-3,TRBD1,CASRTRDRGPWQYF,TGTGCCAGCAGGACCCGGGACAGGGGGCCGTGGCAGTACTTC
TRBJ2-4,many,TRBV11-2,.,CASSVSGGLAKNIQYF,TGTGCCAGCAGCGTATCCGGCGGCCTAGCCAAAAACATTCAGTACTTC
TRBJ1-4,many,TRBV3-1,.,CASSQAEVGKLFF,TGTGCCAGCAGCCAAGCCGAAGTTGGAAAACTGTTTTTT
TRBJ2-5,many,TRBV5-1,TRBD2,CASSRLAGTVRETQYF,TGCGCCAGCAGCCGACTAGCGGGTACCGTACGGGAGACCCAGTACTTC
TRBJ2-1,many,TRBV7-9,.,CASSFGTPDNEQFF,TGTGCCAGCAGCTTCGGGACTCCCGACAATGAGCAGTTCTTC
TRBJ1-6,many,TRBV12-3/TRBV12-4,TRBD1,CASSSRTGRNSPLHF,TGTGCCAGCAGTTCCAGGACAGGGAGGAATTCACCCCTCCACTTT
TRBJ1-4,.,TRBV28,.,CASSPGTRDEKLFF,TGTGCCAGCAGCCCCGGGACGCGTGATGAAAAACTGTTTTTT
TRBJ2-1,.,TRBV5-1,TRBD2,CASSFRGSGSARDEQFF,TGCGCCAGCAGCTTTAGAGGAAGCGGGAGTGCCCGGGATGAGCAGTTCTTC
TRBJ2-2,.,TRBV5-6,TRBD1,CASSSGQANTGELFF,TGTGCCAGCAGCTCGGGACAGGCGAACACCGGGGAGCTGTTTTTT
TRBJ1-4,many,TRBV29-1,.,CSVEDPMNEKRFF,TGCAGCGTTGAAGACCCGATGAATGAAAAACGGTTTTTT
TRBJ2-1,.,TRBV11-2,.,CASSLVLVGDNEQFF,TGTGCCAGCAGCTTAGTCCTCGTGGGGGACAATGAGCAGTTCTTC
TRBJ1-5,many,TRBV20-1,.,CSAPQDVGIDQPQHF,TGCAGTGCTCCCCAAGACGTAGGGATCGATCAGCCCCAGCATTTT
TRBJ1-1,many,TRBV29-1,.,CSVDEGRAGDTEAFF,TGCAGCGTTGACGAGGGGAGGGCCGGCGACACTGAAGCTTTCTTT
TRBJ2-2,many,TRBV29-1,.,CSVGRDTGELFF,TGCAGCGTTGGCAGGGACACCGGGGAGCTGTTTTTT
TRBJ2-6,few,TRBV28,TRBD1,CASSLLRQGNGANVLTF,TGTGCCAGCAGTTTATTGAGACAGGGCAACGGGGCCAACGTCCTGACTTTC
TRBJ2-7,many,TRBV20-1,.,CSARSTSGGSEQYF,TGCAGTGCTAGATCTACCTCTGGGGGGTCCGAGCAGTACTTC
TRBJ2-1,many,TRBV5-1,TRBD2,CASSLTSGSPEQFF,TGCGCCAGCAGCTTAACTAGCGGGAGTCCTGAGCAGTTCTTC
TRBJ2-7,many,TRBV3-1,TRBD1,CASSETGTGISYEQYF,TGTGCCAGCAGCGAAACCGGGACAGGGATCTCCTACGAGCAGTACTTC
TRBJ2-3,.,TRBV5-1,TRBD2,CASSLSSGSTDTQYF,TGCGCCAGCAGCTTGTCTAGCGGGAGCACAGATACGCAGTATTTT
TRBJ1-5,.,TRBV28,TRBD1,CASSSQLGQGKYGNQPQHF,TGTGCCAGCAGTTCACAACTGGGACAGGGAAAATATGGCAATCAGCCCCAGCATTTT
TRBJ2-4,many,TRBV11-2,.,CASMIAKNIQYF,TGTGCCAGCATGATAGCCAAAAACATTCAGTACTTC
TRBJ2-3,many,TRBV12-3/TRBV12-4,.,CASSLALGSDTQYF,TGTGCCAGCAGTTTAGCTCTAGGGTCAGATACGCAGTATTTT
TRBJ2-5,many,TRBV29-1,TRBD2,CSHPGLAEQETQYF,TGCAGTCATCCGGGACTAGCGGAACAAGAGACCCAGTACTTC
TRBJ2-3,many,TRBV5-5,.,CASSLEGLQTDTQYF,TGTGCCAGCAGCTTGGAGGGCCTGCAGACAGATACGCAGTATTTT
TRBJ1-1,.,TRBV5-6,.,CASSLAPQGGTEAFF,TGTGCCAGCAGCTTGGCCCCCCAGGGAGGCACTGAAGCTTTCTTT
TRBJ1-4,many,TRBV20-1,.,CSARKDGGQPATNEKLFF,TGCAGTGCTAGAAAAGATGGTGGGCAGCCAGCAACTAATGAAAAACTGTTTTTT
TRBJ2-3,many,TRBV20-1,TRBD1,CSALGQLADTQYF,TGCAGTGCGTTGGGACAGCTTGCAGATACGCAGTATTTT
TRBJ1-1,many,TRBV7-9,.,CASSPEGLKNTEAFF,TGTGCCAGCAGCCCGGAGGGACTGAAGAACACTGAAGCTTTCTTT